A single sample is the source of the 30 T cell receptor beta chains below, sequenced in a study of control samples from healthy donors and cancer patients. Some clones are missing from TCRdb's copy, which holds only in-frame ones; the method was immunoSEQ multiplex PCR. The sample comprises about 120,000 clones, around 90% of which are singletons, and about 40% rests with the top ten. The sample was blood. Receptors were obtained from a man aged 50-59 years in good health.

This chain connects TRBV27 to TRBJ2-5; 9 bases fit TRBD1. This CDR3 spans 15 amino acids. J was trimmed by 2 bases and V by 3 bases; bases with no gene match: 4. Looked up from germline, CDR1 is MNHEY and CDR2 is SMNVEV (reference sequence). This CDR3 is CASSFTGGEQETQYF. CDR3 bases: TGTGCCAGCAGTTTTACAGGGGGCGAGCAAGAGACCCAGTACTTC.

V gene TRBV3-1 (or the pseudogene TRBV3-2) combines with J gene TRBJ2-1, with 9 bases aligning to TRBD1. This CDR3 spans 16 amino acids. CDR1 LGHDT and CDR2 YNNKEL come from the germline V gene (reference sequence). V shed 2 bases and J 4 bases; nucleotides not matched to a gene: 6. The CDR3 DNA sequence: TGTGCCAGCAGCCAACCACAGGGGGCGGGGTACAATGAGCAGTTCTTC. The encoded protein is CASSQPQGAGYNEQFF.

The genes are TRBV9 and TRBJ2-3; TRBD1 matches at 7 bases. Trimming took 3 bases from V and 1 from J; bases not matched to a gene: 11. Germline-derived CDR1 and CDR2 are SGDLS and YYNGEE. This CDR3 contains 17 residues. CDR3 region: CASSAGQVQGGTDTQYF. CDR3 DNA sequence: TGTGCCAGCAGCGCAGGTCAAGTTCAGGGGGGCACAGATACGCAGTATTTT.

The count of this clone is one. The V gene is TRBV27, the J gene TRBJ1-1; a possible D gene is TRBD1 (5 bases). CDR1 is MNHEY and CDR2 is SMNVEV in the germline V gene (reference sequence). This CDR3 has 13 residues. The V end was cut by 6 bases, the J end by 2 bases, with 10 bases between. The CDR3 reads CASSGTINTEAFF. The CDR3 DNA sequence: TGTGCCAGCAGCGGGACGATCAACACTGAAGCTTTCTTT.

This clone was seen a handful of times. Here the CDR3 DNA reads TGTGCCAGCAGCCAACTAGCGGACAATGAGCAGTTCTTC. Its translation: CASSQLADNEQFF. The V call is TRBV3-1 (or the pseudogene TRBV3-2), the J call TRBJ2-1; TRBD2 aligns across 7 bases. The germline V gene encodes CDR1 LGHDT and CDR2 YNNKEL (reference sequence). There are 13 residues in the CDR3. Germline trimming cut 2 bases from V and 5 bases from J; bases unmatched to any gene: 0.

This clone has only one observation. The J gene is TRBJ2-1, the V gene TRBV20-1; weak D call: TRBD1 (6 bases). Germline V gene lookup returns CDR1 DFQATT and CDR2 SNEGSKA (reference sequence). This CDR3 is 14 amino acids long. Trimming removed 3 bases at V and 4 bases at J, with 13 bases between. CDR3 in amino acids: CSASWSGQYNEQFF. DNA of the CDR3: TGCAGTGCTAGTTGGTCCGGACAGTACAATGAGCAGTTCTTC.

The chain joins TRBV5-5 to TRBJ2-1, with D perhaps TRBD2 (6 bases). CDR1 is SGHKS, CDR2 YYEKEE, per germline (reference sequence). The V gene lost 3 bases and the J gene lost 2 bases, with 12 bases spanning the gap. The CDR3 is 15 residues long. The CDR3 nucleotides read TGTGCCAGCAGCTCGGGGGTCTCCACCTACAATGAGCAGTTCTTC. Its translation is CASSSGVSTYNEQFF.

The rearrangement links TRBV7-8 to TRBJ1-1, with TRBD1 matching over 9 bases. Germline assignment: CDR1 SGHVS and CDR2 FQNEAQ. The CDR3 runs 14 residues. Unmatched junction bases numbered 1, after V lost 1 base and J lost 4 bases. The CDR3 nucleotides read TGTGCCAGCAGCTTAGACAGGGGGCCCACTGAAGCTTTCTTT. It encodes CASSLDRGPTEAFF.

The genes are TRBV7-9 and TRBJ2-1; TRBD1 matches at 9 bases. V lost 3 bases, J lost 7 bases, and 4 bases stayed unmatched. Germline V gene sequence: CDR1 SEHNR, CDR2 FQNEAQ (reference sequence). This CDR3 comprises 14 residues. This CDR3 reads CASSFGTGTNEQFF. The CDR3 DNA reads as TGTGCCAGCAGCTTCGGGACAGGGACTAATGAGCAGTTCTTC.

The chain carries TRBV10-3 and TRBJ2-2; TRBD1 matches at 9 bases. J was trimmed by 3 bases and V by 10 bases; bases with no gene match: 6. The germline V gene has CDR1 ENHRY and CDR2 SYGVKD. The CDR3 length is 14 residues. CDR3 in DNA: TGTGCCACCCGGGACAGGGCGGACACCGGGGAGCTGTTTTTT. Translating it yields CATRDRADTGELFF.

This clone has only a few counts. V usage is TRBV20-1 and J usage is TRBJ2-1, with D possibly matching TRBD2 (7 bases). Germline assignment: CDR1 DFQATT and CDR2 SNEGSKA (reference sequence). V was trimmed by 3 bases and J by 8 bases, leaving 17 bases between them. This CDR3 has 14 residues. The CDR3 coding sequence is TGCAGTGCTAGTGGGGGGGCAGATAGGGATGAGCAGTTCTTC. It specifies CSASGGADRDEQFF.

The chain couples TRBV7-2 to TRBJ2-1, with TRBD2 as a possible D gene (6 bases). This CDR3 has 16 amino acids. V was clipped by 5 bases and J by 0 bases, with 14 bases between them. The germline V gene encodes CDR1 SGHTA and CDR2 FQGNSA. CDR3 region: CASSPFSGSSYNEQFF. In DNA, the CDR3 is TGTGCCAGCAGCCCTTTTAGCGGCAGCTCCTACAATGAGCAGTTCTTC.

The chain has TRBV12-5 and TRBJ2-5; D unresolved. From germline, CDR1 is LGHNT and CDR2 FRNRAP. This CDR3 has 13 amino acids. V was cut by 3 bases and J by 2 bases, with 7 bases left in between. The CDR3 protein is CASGFSGQETQYF. In DNA, the CDR3 is TGTGCTAGTGGTTTTTCGGGTCAAGAGACCCAGTACTTC.

This sequence joins TRBV11-3 and TRBJ2-2; TRBD2 matches at 7 bases. The germline V gene has CDR1 SGHNT and CDR2 YENEEA. There are 16 residues in the CDR3. V dropped 1 base and J dropped 1; count of bases not matched to a gene: 3. CDR3 in DNA: TGTGCCAGCAGCTTAGGACTAGCCCTGAACACCGGGGAGCTGTTTTTT. Its protein product is CASSLGLALNTGELFF. The full variable domain, rest sourced from reference TRBV11-3 and TRBJ2-2, is EAGVVQSPRYKIIEKKQPVAFWCNPISGHNTLYWYLQNLGQGPELLIRYENEEAVDDSQLPKDRFSAERLKGVDSTLKIQPAELGDSAVYLCASSLGLALNTGELFFGEGSRLTVL.

This clone was observed once. The V and J genes are TRBV19 and TRBJ2-1, with 7 bases lining up with TRBD2. Germline CDR1 reads LNHDA; CDR2 reads SQIVND (reference sequence). V lost 1 base and J lost 11; bases outside the gene matches: 5. CDR3 length equals 13 residues. CDR3 nucleotides: TGTGCCAGTAGTATAGGGGGGGGGTCCAAGCAGTTCTTC. It yields the protein CASSIGGGSKQFF.

The V and J genes are TRBV4-3 and TRBJ2-5, with 8 bases lining up with TRBD1. Germline CDR1 and CDR2: LGHNA and YSLEER. The CDR3 contains 16 residues. The V gene end was trimmed by 3 bases and the J gene end by 5 bases; junction bases not matched to a gene: 11. CDR3 bases: TGCGCCAGCAGCCAGACCGGGACAGGAAACGTGGAGACCCAGTACTTC. It is translated as CASSQTGTGNVETQYF.

This sequence joins TRBV9 and TRBJ2-5; perhaps D is TRBD1 or TRBD2 (5 bases each). The CDR3 loop spans 13 amino acids. The ends were cut back, 4 bases at V and 0 bases at J, with 7 bases in the middle. Germline values: CDR1 SGDLS, CDR2 YYNGEE. The CDR3 DNA reads as TGTGCCAGCAGCCCGGGACACCAAGAGACCCAGTACTTC. It is translated as CASSPGHQETQYF.

The chain has TRBV5-5 and TRBJ1-5; D gene uncertain. The CDR3 runs 14 residues. Germline lookup yields CDR1 SGHKS and CDR2 YYEKEE (reference sequence). The V end was cut by 4 bases, the J end by 5 bases, with 13 bases between. The CDR3 reads CASSLGRRDQPQHF. DNA of the CDR3: TGTGCCAGCAGCCTCGGACGGAGAGATCAGCCCCAGCATTTT. Full variable domain (rest looked up from reference TRBV5-5 and TRBJ1-5): DAGVTQSPTHLIKTRGQQVTLRCSPISGHKSVSWYQQVLGQGPQFIFQYYEKEERGRGNFPDRFSARQFPNYSSELNVNALLLGDSALYLCASSLGRRDQPQHFGDGTRLSIL.

The chain recombines TRBV2 with TRBJ1-1; a possible D gene is TRBD1 (5 bases). Trimming cost V 4 bases and J 10 bases, with 16 bases left between them. The length of the CDR3 is 13 residues. The V gene's germline CDR1 is SNHLY and CDR2 FYNNEI. The CDR3 nucleotides read TGTGCCAGCAGTGGGGGAGCGACTACAGGAGCTTTCTTT. Its translation is CASSGGATTGAFF.

The chain links TRBV5-1 to TRBJ1-3; D is undetermined. Germline V gives CDR1 SGHRS, CDR2 YFSETQ. V shed 3 bases and J shed 2 bases, with 15 bases lying between them. The CDR3 has 16 residues. CDR3 loop: CASSWGWDKTGNTIYF. The CDR3 nucleotides are TGCGCCAGCAGCTGGGGATGGGATAAGACTGGAAACACCATATATTTT. Supplemented by reference TRBV5-1 and TRBJ1-3, the full variable domain reads KAGVTQTPRYLIKTRGQQVTLSCSPISGHRSVSWYQQTPGQGLQFLFEYFSETQRNKGNFPGRFSGRQFSNSRSEMNVSTLELGDSALYLCASSWGWDKTGNTIYFGEGSWLTVV.

The V gene is TRBV18, the J gene TRBJ2-3; D might be TRBD1 or TRBD2, each matching 5 bases. Trimming took off 5 bases at V and 0 bases at J, with 9 bases between the two ends. Looked up from germline, CDR1 is KGHSH and CDR2 is LQKENI. The CDR3 has 14 residues. CDR3 amino acids: CASSDRDSTDTQYF. In DNA, the CDR3 is TGTGCCAGCTCAGACCGGGACAGCACAGATACGCAGTATTTT.

This clone was recorded a few times. V gene TRBV11-2 combines with J gene TRBJ1-1; no reliable D call. V lost 6 bases, J lost 1 base, and 12 bases lay in between. Germline-derived CDR1 and CDR2 are SGHAT and FQNNGV. This CDR3 has 14 residues. The CDR3 protein is CASSPGGKNTEAFF. CDR3 nucleotide sequence: TGTGCCAGCAGTCCCGGTGGCAAGAACACTGAAGCTTTCTTT.

V gene TRBV6-5 combines with J gene TRBJ1-2; 8 bases are a match to TRBD1. The CDR3 consists of 14 residues. J gave up 4 bases and V 6 bases, and 7 bases lay outside the gene matches. CDR1 is MNHEY and CDR2 is SVGAGI in the germline V gene. CDR3 sequence reads: CASRFGTGSYGYTF. As DNA, the CDR3 is TGTGCCAGCAGATTTGGGACAGGCTCCTATGGCTACACCTTC.

This clone was picked up one time. The rearrangement uses TRBV18 and TRBJ2-1; 9 positions match TRBD2. The CDR3 length is 16 residues. Germline CDR1 is KGHSH and CDR2 is LQKENI. Losses at the gene ends were 0 bases for V and 5 bases for J; bases not matched to a gene: 5. The CDR3 DNA follows: TGTGCCAGCTCACCACCCGGACTAGCGCAAAACAATGAGCAGTTCTTC. Protein: CASSPPGLAQNNEQFF.

The chain recombines TRBV7-6 with TRBJ1-1; 10 positions agree with TRBD1. J gave up 4 bases and V 1 base, and 6 bases lay outside the gene matches. The CDR3 loop spans 16 amino acids. Germline lookup yields CDR1 SGHVS and CDR2 FNYEAQ. The CDR3 reads CASSLETGGGITEAFF. DNA for the CDR3: TGTGCCAGCAGCTTAGAGACAGGGGGCGGGATCACTGAAGCTTTCTTT. Combining the CDR3 with reference TRBV7-6 and TRBJ1-1 gives the whole variable domain GAGVSQSPRYKVTKRGQDVALRCDPISGHVSLYWYRQALGQGPEFLTYFNYEAQQDKSGLPNDRFSAERPEGSISTLTIQRTEQRDSAMYRCASSLETGGGITEAFFGQGTRLTVV.

The CDR3, as DNA: TGTGCCAGCAGCCGGGGGGGCACCTACAATGAGCAGTTCTTC. Its protein product is CASSRGGTYNEQFF. The chain carries TRBV3-1 (or the pseudogene TRBV3-2) and TRBJ2-1; tentative D call: TRBD2 (7 bases). V was cut by 4 bases and J by 2 bases, with 9 bases left in between. Looked up from germline, CDR1 is LGHDT and CDR2 is YNNKEL (reference sequence). This CDR3 is built from 14 residues.

This chain uses TRBV10-3 with TRBJ2-3, with D tentatively TRBD1 (5 bases). From germline, CDR1 is ENHRY and CDR2 SYGVKD. Between the trimmed V and J ends, which lost 7 bases and 1 base, there was a span of 18 bases. This CDR3 comprises 16 residues. The CDR3 loop is CAITSSRGRGTDTQYF. CDR3 bases: TGTGCCATCACCTCGTCTAGGGGTCGGGGCACAGATACGCAGTATTTT.

This CDR3 reads CASSPWTSGDGDTQYF. The CDR3 DNA reads as TGTGCCAGCAGCCCGTGGACTAGCGGGGATGGGGATACGCAGTATTTT. The chain links TRBV7-2 to TRBJ2-3; 12 bases map to TRBD2. Trimming at V came to 5 bases and at J to 6 bases, leaving 9 bases not matched to a gene. The V gene's germline CDR1 is SGHTA and CDR2 FQGNSA. The CDR3 contains 16 residues. The variable domain in full, completed from reference TRBV7-2 and TRBJ2-3, reads GAGVSQSPSNKVTEKGKDVELRCDPISGHTALYWYRQSLGQGLEFLIYFQGNSAPDKSGLPSDRFSAERTGGSVSTLTIQRTQQEDSAVYLCASSPWTSGDGDTQYFGPGTRLTVL.

V gene TRBV12-3 or TRBV12-4 combines with J gene TRBJ2-1; TRBD1 might be the D (6 bases). This CDR3 comprises 13 residues. V lost 5 bases to trimming and J lost 10 bases, with 15 bases between them. The CDR3 region has the DNA TGTGCCAGCAGTCGGACAGAGGGGTACGAGCAGTTCTTC. This sequence encodes CASSRTEGYEQFF.

V is TRBV7-8 and J is TRBJ1-3; D call uncertain. The CDR3 loop spans 14 amino acids. Germline CDR1 and CDR2: SGHVS and FQNEAQ. V lost 5 bases and J 0 bases, leaving 8 bases between the germline ends. CDR3 nucleotides: TGTGCCAGCAGCCTCCAATTCTCTGGAAACACCATATATTTT. Protein: CASSLQFSGNTIYF. The full variable domain, in which reference TRBV7-8 and TRBJ1-3 provide the parts outside the CDR3, is GAGVSQSPRYKVAKRGQDVALRCDPISGHVSLFWYQQALGQGPEFLTYFQNEAQLDKSGLPSDRFFAERPEGSVSTLKIQRTQQEDSAVYLCASSLQFSGNTIYFGEGSWLTVV.